The 22 T cell receptor beta chains reported below all come from one sample, sequenced in a study of PD-1 blockade in classical Hodgkin lymphoma (dated by TCRdb to the early 2020s). Per the publication, the time point label means: cycle 2 day 1 (C2D1) of nivolumab. Every trial patient had relapsed after autologous stem cell transplantation, and cohorts A, B and C differed in prior brentuximab vedotin exposure. Library preparation used the immunoSEQ multiplex PCR assay. The clones in this table, taken by TCRdb from immuneACCESS, are in-frame only. Not every clone is retained; where verified, under half of the shortfall comes from an unresolved V gene, and the cause of the rest is unknown. Present in this sample are 20,000 to 30,000 clones, more than 80% of which were seen just once. The biggest ten clones account for roughly 8% of the sample. The input for sequencing was peripheral blood mononuclear cells (PBMCs), taken before the second cycle of nivolumab. These receptors all stem from a human donor with classical Hodgkin lymphoma.

This clone turned up a few times. The chain has TRBV18 and TRBJ2-3; 12 bases are a match to TRBD2. Trimming cost V 2 bases and J 2 bases; bases outside gene matches: 5. CDR3 length: 17 residues. CDR1 is KGHSH and CDR2 is LQKENI in the germline V gene. The CDR3 loop reads CASSPVGLAGYTDTQYF. In nucleotides, the CDR3 is TGTGCCAGCTCACCAGTAGGACTAGCGGGGTACACAGATACGCAGTATTTT.

The chain combines TRBV13 with TRBJ1-3, with D perhaps TRBD1 (5 bases). The CDR3 runs 15 residues. The germline CDR1 and CDR2 sequences are PRHDT and FYEKMQ (reference sequence). Trimming removed 10 bases at V and 4 bases at J, with 20 bases between. This chain's CDR3 is CANAYQRGFGNTIYF. CDR3 bases: TGTGCCAACGCCTACCAAAGGGGTTTCGGAAACACCATATATTTT. Based on the CDR3 plus reference TRBV13 and TRBJ1-3, the full variable domain is AAGVIQSPRHLIKEKRETATLKCYPIPRHDTVYWYQQGPGQDPQFLISFYEKMQSDKGSIPDRFSAQQFSDYHSELNMSSLELGDSALYFCANAYQRGFGNTIYFGEGSWLTVV.

CDR3 DNA: TGTGCCAGTAGTATAGCAGGGGGAGTTGATCAGCCCCAGCATTTT. Its translation is CASSIAGGVDQPQHF. The chain combines TRBV19 with TRBJ1-5; 7 bases map to TRBD1. CDR1 is LNHDA, CDR2 SQIVND, per germline (reference sequence). V shed 1 base, J shed 5 bases, and the junction held 5 bases outside the gene matches. The CDR3 extends over 15 amino acids.

The V call is TRBV11-3, the J call TRBJ2-3; D gene ambiguous. The CDR3 is 13 residues long. V gave up 1 base and J gave up 2 bases, with 4 bases separating them. Germline V gene lookup returns CDR1 SGHNT and CDR2 YENEEA. The CDR3 loop reads CASSLGLTDTQYF. The CDR3 DNA follows: TGTGCCAGCAGCTTAGGCCTCACAGATACGCAGTATTTT.

Here the CDR3 reads CASTTTGSYEQYF. CDR3 nucleotides: TGTGCCAGCACCACCACAGGTTCCTACGAGCAGTACTTC. The chain is built from TRBV28 and TRBJ2-7, with a tentative D call TRBD1 (5 bases). Per germline, CDR1 MDHEN and CDR2 SYDVKM. The V and J ends lost 7 bases and 1 base respectively, with 11 bases between them. The CDR3 spans 13 residues.

The chain links TRBV7-9 to TRBJ1-3; no firm D call. This CDR3 region has 14 residues. CDR1 is SEHNR, CDR2 FQNEAQ, per germline (reference sequence). V was clipped by 6 bases and J by 4 bases, with 13 bases between them. Here the CDR3 DNA reads TGTGCCAGCAGTTTCTCTAGGCGGGGAAACACCATATATTTT. Translating it yields CASSFSRRGNTIYF.

This chain joins TRBV9 and TRBJ2-7; the match to TRBD1 covers 7 bases. V dropped 0 bases and J dropped 4; count of bases not matched to a gene: 4. The CDR3 is 14 amino acids. Germline CDR1 reads SGDLS; CDR2 reads YYNGEE. CDR3 DNA sequence: TGTGCCAGCAGCGTAGGGGACAGTGGATACGAGCAGTACTTC. Its protein is CASSVGDSGYEQYF.

The chain carries TRBV6-6 and TRBJ2-4; tentative D call: TRBD1 (5 bases). CDR3 length: 14 residues. The V gene's germline CDR1 is MNHNY and CDR2 SVGAGI (reference sequence). V gave up 6 bases and J gave up 1 base, with 10 bases separating them. The CDR3 loop is CASSLGQAKNIQYF. DNA of the CDR3: TGTGCCAGCAGCCTGGGGCAGGCCAAAAACATTCAGTACTTC.

The rearrangement uses TRBV9 and TRBJ2-7; D is unresolved. Germline loops: CDR1 SGDLS, CDR2 YYNGEE. V shed 0 bases and J shed 1 base, with 11 bases lying between them. The CDR3 sequence is 15 residues long. Here the CDR3 reads CASSVAPVLSYEQYF. Written as DNA, the CDR3 is TGTGCCAGCAGCGTAGCCCCGGTACTTTCCTACGAGCAGTACTTC.

This clone was observed a handful of times. The V and J genes are TRBV27 and TRBJ2-1; D is perhaps TRBD1 or TRBD2 (6 bases each). Trimming removed 5 bases at V and 9 bases at J, with 11 bases between. The CDR3 consists of 12 residues. CDR1 is MNHEY and CDR2 is SMNVEV in the germline V gene (reference sequence). The CDR3 nucleotides are TGTGCCAGCAGTCAACAGGGAGGTGAGCAGTTCTTC. Protein sequence: CASSQQGGEQFF.

CDR3: CSAGTRNTEAFF. The CDR3 nucleotides read TGCAGCGCCGGAACCCGGAACACTGAAGCTTTCTTT. The chain employs TRBV29-1 and TRBJ1-1, with no clear D. The CDR3 is 12 residues long. The V gene lost 7 bases and the J gene lost 1 base, with 10 bases spanning the gap. Germline values: CDR1 SQVTM, CDR2 ANQGSEA.

CDR3 bases: TGTGCCAGCAGGCTTGGGGGGGCCTCCTACGAGCAGTACTTC. Its protein is CASRLGGASYEQYF. The V and J genes are TRBV2 and TRBJ2-7, with a possible D match to TRBD2 (7 bases). In germline, CDR1 is SNHLY, CDR2 FYNNEI. The CDR3 is 14 residues long. V lost 6 bases to trimming and J lost 0 bases, with 12 bases between them.

CDR3 coding DNA: TGTGCCAGCAGTCCTGGAACCCCGGACAGCCCCTTCTATGGCTACACCTTC. Its protein product is CASSPGTPDSPFYGYTF. This chain links TRBV6-4 with TRBJ1-2; tentatively, D is TRBD1 (6 bases). V was trimmed by 5 bases and J by 4 bases, leaving 23 bases between them. The CDR3 has 17 residues. Germline loops: CDR1 MRHNA, CDR2 SNTAGT.

This sequence joins TRBV7-2 and TRBJ1-1; D remains ambiguous. Germline-derived CDR1 and CDR2 are SGHTA and FQGNSA. V was cut by 0 bases and J by 0 bases, with 8 bases left in between. There are 15 residues in the CDR3. CDR3 amino acids: CASSLAGSMNTEAFF. In nucleotides, the CDR3 is TGTGCCAGCAGCTTAGCGGGGAGCATGAACACTGAAGCTTTCTTT.

The gene calls are TRBV28 and TRBJ2-7; 8 nucleotides line up with TRBD1. The junction had 16 bases not matched to a gene; V was cut back by 5 bases and J by 7 bases. The CDR3 has 16 residues. In germline, CDR1 is MDHEN, CDR2 SYDVKM. CDR3 amino acids: CASSTWAGTGPREQYF. DNA of the CDR3: TGTGCCAGCAGTACCTGGGCGGGGACAGGACCTCGGGAGCAGTACTTC.

This rearrangement joins TRBV28 to TRBJ2-7, with a tentative D call TRBD2 (6 bases). Germline assignment: CDR1 MDHEN and CDR2 SYDVKM. V was shortened by 7 bases and J by 3 bases, with 16 bases between the two germline ends. This CDR3 has 14 residues. The CDR3: CASTLGRGGYEQYF. CDR3 coding DNA: TGTGCCAGCACCCTCGGGCGGGGAGGCTACGAGCAGTACTTC.

The V call is TRBV7-3, the J call TRBJ1-4; the D is unclear. The CDR3 is made up of 16 amino acids. Deletions cut 1 base from V and 1 base from J, with 10 bases between. From germline, CDR1 is SGHTA and CDR2 FQGTGA. The CDR3, as DNA: TGTGCCAGCAGCTTAAAAGGAGTTGGAACTAATGAAAAACTGTTTTTT. This codes for CASSLKGVGTNEKLFF.

This rearrangement joins TRBV28 to TRBJ2-6; D gene unclear. The germline CDR1 and CDR2 sequences are MDHEN and SYDVKM. V was shortened by 2 bases and J by 0 bases, with 8 bases between the two germline ends. This CDR3 contains 16 residues. The CDR3 loop is CASSLGSASGANVLTF. The CDR3 DNA reads as TGTGCCAGCAGTTTAGGCTCTGCCTCTGGGGCCAACGTCCTGACTTTC.

The CDR3 nucleotides read TGTGCCAGCAGCTTAGGTGATTTGCGGGATACGCAGTATTTT. Its translation: CASSLGDLRDTQYF. The V and J genes are TRBV7-9 and TRBJ2-3, with D uncertain. The germline V gene has CDR1 SEHNR and CDR2 FQNEAQ (reference sequence). This CDR3 is built from 14 residues. V shed 1 base and J shed 6 bases, with 11 bases lying between them.

The CDR3 DNA reads TGTGCCAGCAGTTTACCCAGGGGTGGGGGGGAGACCCAGTACTTC. It codes for CASSLPRGGGETQYF. The V call is TRBV28, the J call TRBJ2-5, with D perhaps assigned TRBD1 or TRBD2 (6 bases each). Per the germline V gene, CDR1 is MDHEN and CDR2 is SYDVKM. The CDR3 totals 15 residues. Deletions cut 2 bases from V and 5 bases from J, with 15 bases between.

A few counts support this clone. The V gene is TRBV14, the J gene TRBJ2-1; D might be TRBD1 (6 bases). From germline, CDR1 is SGHDN and CDR2 FVKESK. This CDR3 has 14 residues. V lost 7 bases, J lost 6 bases, and 16 bases lay in between. CDR3 bases: TGTGCCAGCAACCGCAGGGGATTTGGCAATGAGCAGTTCTTC. It yields the protein CASNRRGFGNEQFF.

This clone was picked up a small number of times. The chain employs TRBV28 and TRBJ1-5; D ambiguous. The CDR3 runs to 12 residues. CDR1 and CDR2 (germline): MDHEN, SYDVKM. Trimming pared 8 bases from V and 0 bases from J, leaving 5 bases between. The CDR3 loop reads CASCGSNQPQHF. In DNA form, the CDR3 reads TGTGCCAGCTGTGGTAGCAATCAGCCCCAGCATTTT.